This entry lists 9 T cell receptor beta chains sequenced from one sample in a study of identical twins. TCRdb analysed the 5' RACE reads with MiXCR anew, one entry per CDR3 protein. The repertoire holds 150,000 or so distinct CDR3 sequences, roughly 3.5% seen once, with 8.1% in the top ten. Sequenced material: memory T cells sorted from blood. Receptor source: a man in his late teens or twenties in good health.

V usage is TRBV18 and J usage is TRBJ2-3; possibly TRBD2 for D (5 bases). This CDR3 comprises 14 residues. CDR1 and CDR2 from the germline V gene are KGHSH and LQKENI. Trimming stripped 4 bases from V and 2 bases from J, with 10 bases between. In nucleotides, the CDR3 is TGTGCCAGCTCACGGGAGTCCACCACAGATACGCAGTATTTT. Amino acids: CASSRESTTDTQYF.

This clonotype has a count of ten or more. The chain carries TRBV2 and TRBJ2-3, with 7 bases lining up with TRBD1. With 3 bases clipped from V and 6 bases from J, the junction kept 9 bases outside the gene matches. The CDR3 covers 15 residues. Germline-derived CDR1 and CDR2 are SNHLY and FYNNEI. The CDR3 DNA is TGTGCCAGCAGTGAGGGACAGCATCTATCGGATACGCAGTATTTT. This encodes CASSEGQHLSDTQYF. The full variable domain, rest sourced from reference TRBV2 and TRBJ2-3, is EPEVTQTPSHQVTQMGQEVILRCVPISNHLYFYWYRQILGQKVEFLVSFYNNEISEKSEIFDDQFSVERPDGSNFTLKIRSTKLEDSAMYFCASSEGQHLSDTQYFGPGTRLTVL.

This clonotype was recorded many times. CDR3 in DNA: TGTGCCAGCAGTTTTACTAGCGGGAGCAATGAGCAGTTCTTC. Its protein is CASSFTSGSNEQFF. V gene TRBV12-3 or TRBV12-4 combines with J gene TRBJ2-1, with 11 bases aligning to TRBD2. This CDR3 contains 14 residues. The V gene end was trimmed by 3 bases and the J gene end by 6 bases; junction bases not matched to a gene: 1.

This clonotype was detected many times. This sequence joins TRBV4-3 and TRBJ2-3; D is ambiguous. Germline-derived CDR1 and CDR2 are LGHNA and YSLEER. The CDR3 sequence is 13 residues long. V was pared by 1 base and J by 6 bases, with 8 bases between. The CDR3 loop is CASSQGIFDTQYF. The CDR3 region has the DNA TGCGCCAGCAGCCAAGGTATTTTCGATACGCAGTATTTT.

The chain joins TRBV12-3 or TRBV12-4 to TRBJ2-1; 11 positions agree with TRBD2. CDR3 length equals 16 residues. The V segment lost 6 bases and the J segment 10 bases; nucleotides outside the gene matches: 14. The CDR3 loop is CASSPPGLAVLQEQFF. In DNA, the CDR3 is TGTGCCAGCAGCCCACCGGGACTAGCGGTCCTGCAGGAGCAGTTCTTC.

There are many counts of this clonotype. The chain couples TRBV29-1 to TRBJ1-2, with 9 positions matching TRBD1. The CDR3 runs 13 residues. Germline values: CDR1 SQVTM, CDR2 ANQGSEA. With 6 bases clipped from V and 4 bases from J, the junction kept 6 bases outside the gene matches. The CDR3 DNA is TGCAGCGTGGAGGACAGGGGCGGCTATGGCTACACCTTC. This gives the protein CSVEDRGGYGYTF.

This clonotype was seen at least ten times. The chain carries TRBV7-3 and TRBJ2-2; D unresolved. The germline V gene encodes CDR1 SGHTA and CDR2 FQGTGA. Trimming removed 5 bases from V and 6 bases from J, with 7 bases in between. CDR3 size: 12 residues. CDR3 nucleotide sequence: TGTGCCAGCAGCGTTGGGGCCGGGGAGCTGTTTTTT. This gives the protein CASSVGAGELFF.

This clonotype showed up many times. In DNA, the CDR3 is TGTGCCAGCAGCGCTGCCAATGAGCAGTTCTTC. Residues: CASSAANEQFF. The rearrangement joins TRBV7-6 to TRBJ2-1; D is ambiguous. Trimming removed 5 bases at V and 6 bases at J, with 5 bases between. Germline V lookup: CDR1 SGHVS, CDR2 FNYEAQ. The CDR3 has 11 amino acids.

In this sample, this clonotype turned up many times. The chain uses TRBV24-1 and TRBJ2-7, with 7 nucleotides matching TRBD2. Trimming at V came to 3 bases and at J to 2 bases, leaving 6 bases not matched to a gene. Germline-derived CDR1 and CDR2 are KGHDR and SFDVKD. The CDR3 has 15 residues. CDR3 nucleotide sequence: TGTGCCACCAGTGATAATCTGGGGGGGGCCTACGAGCAGTACTTC. The encoded protein is CATSDNLGGAYEQYF.